The 20 T cell receptor beta chains reported below all come from one sample, sequenced in a study of shared clonotypes between healthy human individuals. Profiling relied on immunoSEQ multiplex PCR, and the TCRdb table lists in-frame clones only, not all of them. The sample contains more than 550,000 clones, about two thirds of which appear only once. Sample: memory CD4+ T cells sorted from blood. The sample's subset: CD45RA-negative fraction. The receptors come from a woman in her 30s in good health.

The chain is built from TRBV7-3 and TRBJ2-4, with D tentatively TRBD1 (5 bases). CDR1 is SGHTA and CDR2 is FQGTGA in the germline V gene. V was trimmed by 4 bases and J by 7 bases, leaving 17 bases between them. This CDR3 region has 15 residues. CDR3 loop: CASSSTWGFGNIQYF. The CDR3 nucleotides are TGTGCCAGCAGCTCGACTTGGGGCTTTGGTAACATTCAGTACTTC.

The chain joins TRBV7-2 to TRBJ2-4; D unresolved. The CDR3 covers 14 residues. Per germline, CDR1 SGHTA and CDR2 FQGNSA. V shed 2 bases and J shed 0 bases, with 5 bases lying between them. Here the CDR3 DNA reads TGTGCCAGCAGCTTACACGTAGCCAAAAACATTCAGTACTTC. This encodes CASSLHVAKNIQYF.

The chain joins TRBV10-3 to TRBJ2-7; no clear D. This CDR3 spans 11 amino acids. The V end was cut by 7 bases, the J end by 3 bases, with 7 bases between. Germline V gene data show CDR1 as ENHRY and CDR2 as SYGVKD. The CDR3 DNA sequence: TGTGCCATCAAAGAGGACTACGAGCAGTACTTC. Encoded protein: CAIKEDYEQYF.

This chain uses TRBV19 with TRBJ2-3, with no clear D. Germline V CDR1 and CDR2: LNHDA, SQIVND (reference sequence). The CDR3 is 14 amino acids. Trimming removed 4 bases at V and 2 bases at J, with 10 bases between. The CDR3 DNA reads TGTGCCAGTAGTACCCTGACCCCCACAGATACGCAGTATTTT. Its protein is CASSTLTPTDTQYF.

V gene TRBV27 combines with J gene TRBJ1-5; maybe TRBD1 (6 bases). Trimming cost V 5 bases and J 0 bases, with 17 bases left between them. This CDR3 has 17 residues. The germline gives CDR1 MNHEY, CDR2 SMNVEV (reference sequence). CDR3 in DNA: TGTGCCAGCAGTAGGCAGGGGCCTCCTTATAGCAATCAGCCCCAGCATTTT. Translating it yields CASSRQGPPYSNQPQHF.

J is TRBJ2-5 and V is TRBV10-3, with TRBD1 matching over 8 bases. From germline, CDR1 is ENHRY and CDR2 SYGVKD. The CDR3 contains 15 residues. V shed 3 bases, J shed 2 bases, and the junction held 5 bases outside the gene matches. The CDR3 loop is CAISDRTGRQETQYF. DNA of the CDR3: TGTGCCATCAGTGACCGGACAGGGCGGCAAGAGACCCAGTACTTC.

The V gene is TRBV19, the J gene TRBJ2-2, with a weak D call TRBD2 (5 bases). The CDR3 contains 14 residues. CDR1 and CDR2 (germline): LNHDA, SQIVND (reference sequence). V shed 4 bases and J shed 3 bases, with 9 bases lying between them. In DNA form, the CDR3 reads TGTGCCAGTAGTAGGACTCACGACACCGGGGAGCTGTTTTTT. Residues: CASSRTHDTGELFF.

Remarks on this clone: The same CDR3 can be traced to other DNA sequences in this sample. CDR3 residues: CASSFRGGETQYF. Here the CDR3 DNA reads TGTGCCAGCAGTTTTCGGGGTGGAGAGACCCAGTACTTC. The gene calls are TRBV27 and TRBJ2-5; perhaps TRBD2 as D (5 bases). This CDR3 is built from 13 residues. CDR1 and CDR2 from the germline V gene are MNHEY and SMNVEV (reference sequence). V lost 3 bases and J lost 4, with 9 bases in between.

This chain connects TRBV19 to TRBJ1-2, with 7 bases identical to TRBD1. The germline CDR1 and CDR2 sequences are LNHDA and SQIVND (reference sequence). The ends lost 5 bases at V and 4 bases at J; junction bases unmatched: 16. The CDR3 totals 17 residues. Written as DNA, the CDR3 is TGTGCCAGTAGTCCCCGGACAGGCCCTCTATTTCGCTATGGCTACACCTTC. Translating it yields CASSPRTGPLFRYGYTF. Based on the CDR3 plus reference TRBV19 and TRBJ1-2, the full variable domain is DGGITQSPKYLFRKEGQNVTLSCEQNLNHDAMYWYRQDPGQGLRLIYYSQIVNDFQKGDIAEGYSVSREKKESFPLTVTSAQKNPTAFYLCASSPRTGPLFRYGYTFGSGTRLTVV.

The CDR3 bases are TGTGCCAGCAGCTCCGGGACAGGGGCTGGGGCCAACGTCCTGACTTTC. Amino acid sequence: CASSSGTGAGANVLTF. This chain links TRBV11-2 with TRBJ2-6; 10 nucleotides agree with TRBD1. The CDR3 contains 16 residues. The germline CDR1 and CDR2 sequences are SGHAT and FQNNGV. V dropped 4 bases and J dropped 2; count of bases not matched to a gene: 2. The whole variable domain, remainder taken from reference TRBV11-2 and TRBJ2-6, is EAGVAQSPRYKIIEKRQSVAFWCNPISGHATLYWYQQILGQGPKLLIQFQNNGVVDDSQLPKDRFSAERLKGVDSTLKIQPAKLEDSAVYLCASSSGTGAGANVLTFGAGSRLTVL.

This clone was picked up one time. The CDR3 is CASSLVRGGSAGELFF. As DNA, the CDR3 is TGTGCCAGCAGTTTGGTCAGGGGTGGTTCGGCCGGGGAGCTGTTTTTT. This chain joins TRBV28 and TRBJ2-2, with D perhaps matching TRBD1 (6 bases). Between the trimmed V and J ends, which lost 3 bases and 6 bases, there was a span of 17 bases. The CDR3 contains 16 residues. CDR1 and CDR2 (germline): MDHEN, SYDVKM. Supplemented by reference TRBV28 and TRBJ2-2, the full variable domain reads DVKVTQSSRYLVKRTGEKVFLECVQDMDHENMFWYRQDPGLGLRLIYFSYDVKMKEKGDIPEGYSVSREKKERFSLILESASTNQTSMYLCASSLVRGGSAGELFFGEGSRLTVL.

The V gene is TRBV7-6, the J gene TRBJ2-2, with 14 bases identical to TRBD2. The germline gives CDR1 SGHVS, CDR2 FNYEAQ. Unmatched junction bases numbered 8, after V lost 4 bases and J lost 7 bases. This CDR3 spans 17 amino acids. The CDR3 region is CASSSIGTSGSIGELFF. In nucleotides, the CDR3 is TGTGCCAGCAGCTCAATAGGGACTAGCGGGAGCATCGGGGAGCTGTTTTTT. Full variable domain (rest looked up from reference TRBV7-6 and TRBJ2-2): GAGVSQSPRYKVTKRGQDVALRCDPISGHVSLYWYRQALGQGPEFLTYFNYEAQQDKSGLPNDRFSAERPEGSISTLTIQRTEQRDSAMYRCASSSIGTSGSIGELFFGEGSRLTVL.

The V gene is TRBV7-3, the J gene TRBJ2-1; 11 bases line up with TRBD2. With V trimmed by 3 bases and J by 4 bases, 2 bases remained unmatched. CDR1 and CDR2 (germline): SGHTA, FQGTGA. The CDR3 is made up of 15 amino acids. CDR3: CASSLTSGAYNEQFF. DNA for the CDR3: TGTGCCAGCAGCTTGACTAGCGGGGCATACAATGAGCAGTTCTTC.

This rearrangement joins TRBV7-3 to TRBJ2-1; possibly TRBD2 for D (5 bases). V was clipped by 2 bases and J by 9 bases, with 23 bases between them. CDR1 is SGHTA and CDR2 is FQGTGA in the germline V gene. This CDR3 is 17 amino acids long. Here the CDR3 DNA reads TGTGCCAGCAGCTTACGCTCGACTACCGTCGGCTCGGGTGAGCAGTTCTTC. Its protein is CASSLRSTTVGSGEQFF.

The rearrangement joins TRBV7-8 to TRBJ1-1; unclear D gene. The CDR3 length is 16 residues. Germline V gene lookup returns CDR1 SGHVS and CDR2 FQNEAQ. V dropped 1 base and J dropped 5 bases, with 17 bases sitting between them. CDR3 sequence: CASSLVVSAGRTEAFF. DNA of the CDR3: TGTGCCAGCAGCTTAGTAGTATCAGCTGGTCGGACTGAAGCTTTCTTT.

The chain's CDR3 is CASSPLGVGYTEAFF. DNA of the CDR3: TGTGCCAGCTCACCACTGGGGGTAGGGTACACTGAAGCTTTCTTT. The chain links TRBV18 to TRBJ1-1, with D maybe TRBD1 (5 bases). Trimming cost V 1 base and J 3 bases, with 12 bases left between them. The CDR3 covers 15 residues. Germline loops: CDR1 KGHSH, CDR2 LQKENI.

The V call is TRBV5-1, the J call TRBJ1-2; D gene ambiguous. V was cut by 1 base and J by 3 bases, with 13 bases left in between. Germline V gene lookup returns CDR1 SGHRS and CDR2 YFSETQ. The CDR3 covers 15 residues. CDR3 loop: CASSLSSGLDYGYTF. The CDR3 bases are TGCGCCAGCAGCTTGTCTTCTGGGCTAGACTATGGCTACACCTTC.

V is TRBV27 and J is TRBJ2-5; 7 nucleotides line up with TRBD2. Trimming took 5 bases from V and 1 from J; bases not matched to a gene: 7. Germline CDR1 and CDR2: MNHEY and SMNVEV (reference sequence). This CDR3 has 15 residues. The CDR3 region has the DNA TGTGCCAGCAGTCCCGCCTGGACTAGCCAAGAGACCCAGTACTTC. This translates into CASSPAWTSQETQYF.

The count of this clone is one. This sequence joins TRBV15 and TRBJ2-1; TRBD1 agrees at 9 bases. This CDR3 comprises 14 residues. V trimming: 6 bases; J trimming: 6 bases; junction bases outside the gene matches: 6. Looked up from germline, CDR1 is LNHNV and CDR2 is YYDKDF (reference sequence). CDR3 DNA sequence: TGTGCCACCAGTAAGGGACAGGGCCCCAATGAGCAGTTCTTC. Amino acid sequence: CATSKGQGPNEQFF.

The V and J genes are TRBV2 and TRBJ2-3; the D is unclear. V lost 4 bases and J lost 0, with 5 bases in between. Germline-derived CDR1 and CDR2 are SNHLY and FYNNEI. This CDR3 spans 13 amino acids. CDR3 in DNA: TGTGCCAGCAGTGTTCCCAGCACAGATACGCAGTATTTT. Translation: CASSVPSTDTQYF.